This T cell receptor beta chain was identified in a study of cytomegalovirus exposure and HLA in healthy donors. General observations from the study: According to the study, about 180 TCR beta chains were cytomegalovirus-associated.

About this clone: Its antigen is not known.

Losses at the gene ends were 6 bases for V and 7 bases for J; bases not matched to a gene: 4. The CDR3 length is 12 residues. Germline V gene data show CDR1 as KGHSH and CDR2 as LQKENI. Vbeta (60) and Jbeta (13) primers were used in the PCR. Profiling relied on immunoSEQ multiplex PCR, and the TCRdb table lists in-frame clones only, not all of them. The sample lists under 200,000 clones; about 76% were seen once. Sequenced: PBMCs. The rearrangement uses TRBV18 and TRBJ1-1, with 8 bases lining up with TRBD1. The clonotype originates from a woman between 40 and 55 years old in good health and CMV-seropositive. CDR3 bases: TGTGCCAGCTCCCAAGACAGGGGTGAAGCTTTCTTT. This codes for CASSQDRGEAFF.